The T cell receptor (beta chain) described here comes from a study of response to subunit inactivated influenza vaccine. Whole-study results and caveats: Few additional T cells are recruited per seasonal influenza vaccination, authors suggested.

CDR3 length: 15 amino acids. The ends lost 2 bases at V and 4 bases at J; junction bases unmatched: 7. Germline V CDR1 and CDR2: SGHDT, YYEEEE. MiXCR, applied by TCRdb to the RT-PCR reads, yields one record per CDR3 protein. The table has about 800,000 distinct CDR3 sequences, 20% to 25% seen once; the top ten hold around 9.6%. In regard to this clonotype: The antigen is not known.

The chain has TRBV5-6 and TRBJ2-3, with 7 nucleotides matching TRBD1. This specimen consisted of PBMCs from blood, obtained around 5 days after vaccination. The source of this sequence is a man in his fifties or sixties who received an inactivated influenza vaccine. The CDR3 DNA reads TGTGCCAGCAGCTTCCCGACAGGGTCCTCAGATACGCAGTATTTT. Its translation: CASSFPTGSSDTQYF. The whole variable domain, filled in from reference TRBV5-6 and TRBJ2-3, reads DAGVTQSPTHLIKTRGQQVTLRCSPKSGHDTVSWYQQALGQGPQFIFQYYEEEERQRGNFPDRFSGHQFPNYSSELNVNALLLGDSALYLCASSFPTGSSDTQYFGPGTRLTVL.